This T cell receptor (beta chain) was obtained from a study of blood T cells in healthy people across ages (dated by TCRdb to the mid-2010s). Study-level background: In model experiments, roughly one uniquely barcoded TCR beta cDNA molecule per two T cells was captured by template switching. Using deep sequencing normalized with unique cDNA molecular identifiers, the study measured how TCR beta repertoire diversity changes with age. Four age groups were formed from the donors: young (average roughly 15 years), middle-aged (around 41), aged (roughly 56) and long-lived (around 82). Donors of different ages were randomly distributed across sequencing lanes to avoid experimental bias. Using the same blood draw, the study looked at two additional independent replicas of 1 million unique cDNA reads for two donors, one aged 18 to 29 and the other aged 80 or older.

Libraries were made using 5' RACE. The instrument was an Illumina HiSeq 2500. The second PCR ran for roughly 7 to 11 cycles and used a J-beta primer mix along with a sample-barcoded 5' primer. A unique molecular identifier was introduced onto each TCR beta cDNA molecule by a template-switch 5' adaptor carrying 12 random nucleotides. Each sample yielded at least 3 million CDR3-containing paired-end reads. First-strand cDNA synthesis was performed from all RNA using the Mint cDNA synthesis kit, with priming by a TRBC-specific oligonucleotide. Following uracil-DNA glycosylase treatment, all cDNA underwent a first 18-cycle PCR with the universal primers M1SS and BC2_uni_R. Concerning the study's data processing: Each sample was normalized by randomly selecting 1 million high-quality reads, each carrying a distinct molecular identifier. Reads with shared molecular identifiers were discarded instead of being binned into consensus sequences. MiTCR, with a Q25 quality threshold and the strictest error-elimination algorithm, was used for CDR3 identification, clonotype clustering and error correction. A nonparametric unseen species model with Euler transformation was used to estimate a lower bound on total TCR beta diversity. Using fastp trimming at Q25 and MiXCR clonotype assembly, TCRdb reanalyzed the public sequencing data and kept in-frame beta chains. CDR3 protein sequences are deduplicated, and each keeps its most common genes and DNA. These V and J calls rely on TCRdb rather than the paper's analysis. For this sample the table gives hundreds of thousands of distinct CDR3 sequences, of which around 50% were detected only once. The ten largest make up around an eighth of the sample.

Comment on this clonotype: It has no known antigen specificity. Within one base of it there is no much larger clone, and no base qualities were kept.

The donors were 40 or so Caucasian individuals from Russia, aged roughly 6 to 90 years, who were systemically healthy. Around 10 milliliters of peripheral blood were collected from each donor into EDTA-treated Vacutainer tubes. Ficoll-Paque density-gradient centrifugation was used to isolate PBMCs, with at least 6 million obtained per sample. Trizol reagent was used to extract total RNA from the PBMCs, yielding at least 5 micrograms per sample. Naive CD45RAhigh/CD27high T cell percentages were measured by flow cytometry on a PBMC aliquot from every donor. Broader findings and caveats from the paper: The long-lived group showed more naive CD4+ T cells, fewer expanded clones and increased TCR diversity than the aged group, suggesting age selection. Donor CMV infection status was unknown, potentially confounding age-related changes in expanded clonotypes. As age increased, observed TCR beta diversity per million T cells dropped in a roughly linear way, and a significant reduction was already evident by age approximately 40. Conclusive comparison of naive and antigen-experienced compartments was prevented by the profiling of bulk unsorted PBMCs. A strong correlation was found between observed TCR beta diversity and the percentage of naive T cells measured by flow cytometry. Total diversity estimates from one million sequenced T cells were considered lower bounds and underestimates.

The CDR3 starts with the cysteine, ends with the phenylalanine, and has 14 residues. Just CDR3 DNA is preserved here, 42 bases in frame from base 1. V loses 4 bases of germline sequence and J loses 7 bases, and the interval between the two ends is 14 bases. CDR1 and CDR2 are drawn from the germline V gene: ENHRY, SYGVKD. The chain is assembled from TRBV10-3 and TRBJ1-5; 6 matching bases give a weak D call of TRBD1. The source is a woman over 75 in good health. Sequencing was carried out using blood. The CDR3 region reads CAISAPGVNQPQHF. Read as DNA, the sequence is TGTGCCATCAGTGCACCAGGGGTGAACCAGCCCCAGCATTTT.